Listed below are T cell receptor beta chains from one sample, sequenced in a study of T cells in Graves' hyperthyroidism and ophthalmopathy. A single record per CDR3 protein comes from TCRdb applying MiXCR to the multiplex PCR reads. The profile shows 95,000 to 110,000 distinct CDR3 sequences, 47% of them singletons. Source material: blood. These receptors all come from a man aged 35-49 years with Graves' hyperthyroidism. The CDR3 runs from the conserved cysteine through the conserved F or W. The D gene is left open where the match is weak. Expanded clones get a size class; other rows say once, few or many, or leave the size out.

J gene | clone size | V gene | D gene | CDR3 length | CDR3 protein | CDR3 DNA
TRBJ2-1 | many | TRBV7-8 | . | 15 | CASSLGSALYNEQFF | TGTGCCAGCAGCTTAGGTAGCGCACTCTACAATGAGCAGTTCTTC
TRBJ1-2 | . | TRBV9 | . | 12 | CASSVGTYGYTF | TGTGCCAGCAGCGTAGGGACCTATGGCTACACCTTC
TRBJ1-2 | . | TRBV19 | TRBD1 | 14 | CASTSRDRRSGYTF | TGTGCCAGTACCTCCCGGGACAGGCGAAGTGGCTACACCTTC
TRBJ2-2 | many | TRBV7-2 | TRBD2 | 14 | CASFTSGSAGELFF | TGTGCCAGCTTCACTAGCGGGAGCGCCGGGGAGCTGTTTTTT
TRBJ2-3 | many | TRBV20-1 | TRBD2 | 17 | CSAEFAALAGAADTQYF | TGCAGTGCAGAATTCGCGGCACTAGCGGGAGCAGCAGATACGCAGTATTTT
TRBJ1-2 | once | TRBV12-2 | . | 17 | CASRTDRSIPLNYGYTF | TGTGCAAGTCGCACGGACAGGAGCATCCCCCTTAACTATGGCTACACCTTC
TRBJ2-5 | many | TRBV6-1 | . | 12 | CASSPRWETQYF | TGTGCCAGCAGCCCAAGATGGGAGACCCAGTACTTC
TRBJ1-1 | . | TRBV20-1 | TRBD1 | 12 | CSARQGFTEAFF | TGCAGTGCCAGACAGGGCTTCACTGAAGCTTTCTTT
TRBJ1-1 | many | TRBV20-1 | TRBD1 | 13 | CSARDMTGAEAFF | TGCAGTGCTAGAGACATGACAGGGGCTGAAGCTTTCTTT
TRBJ2-5 | . | TRBV20-1 | . | 11 | CSASSLETQYF | TGCAGTGCTTCTAGCCTCGAGACCCAGTACTTC
TRBJ2-2 | . | TRBV2 | . | 12 | CASSADTGELLF | TGTGCCAGCAGCGCGGACACCGGGGAGCTGTTATTT
TRBJ2-1 | many | TRBV7-9 | . | 14 | CASSLITSSNEQFF | TGTGCCAGCAGCTTAATAACATCTAGCAATGAGCAGTTCTTC
TRBJ2-7 | many | TRBV12-3/TRBV12-4 | TRBD2 | 15 | CASTSTSSLFYEQYF | TGTGCCAGCACTTCGACTAGCTCCCTTTTTTACGAGCAGTACTTC
TRBJ2-2 | many | TRBV5-1 | . | 15 | CASSPGHRNTGELFF | TGCGCCAGCAGCCCCGGACACCGGAACACCGGGGAGCTGTTTTTT
TRBJ1-6 | many | TRBV12-3/TRBV12-4 | TRBD1 | 16 | CASSLASGQGHSPLHF | TGTGCCAGCAGTTTAGCCTCGGGACAGGGACATTCACCCCTCCACTTT
TRBJ1-2 | . | TRBV19 | TRBD1 | 13 | CASQRQGSIGYTF | TGTGCCAGCCAAAGACAGGGAAGTATAGGCTACACCTTC
TRBJ2-7 | . | TRBV10-3 | . | 13 | CAISDRPAYEQYF | TGTGCCATCAGTGACCGGCCAGCCTACGAGCAGTACTTC
TRBJ2-5 | many | TRBV7-9 | TRBD2 | 17 | CASSSLTSGGKGETQYF | TGTGCCAGCAGCTCCCTTACTAGCGGGGGTAAGGGGGAGACCCAGTACTTC
TRBJ2-2 | many | TRBV6-1 | . | 14 | CAIGTAGTPGELFF | TGTGCCATCGGGACAGCGGGGACACCCGGGGAGCTGTTTTTT
TRBJ2-1 | . | TRBV4-1 | TRBD2 | 16 | CASSQVVSGAYNEQVF | TGCGCCAGCAGCCAAGTAGTGAGCGGGGCCTACAATGAGCAGGTCTTC
TRBJ2-5 | . | TRBV6-5 | . | 15 | CASSWDTRPQETQYF | TGTGCCAGCAGTTGGGACACCAGGCCACAAGAGACCCAGTACTTC
TRBJ2-7 | . | TRBV18 | TRBD1 | 14 | CASSPETGAYEQYF | TGTGCCAGCTCACCAGAGACAGGGGCCTACGAGCAGTACTTC
TRBJ2-1 | . | TRBV25-1 | TRBD2 | 14 | CASSRAGARSEQFF | TGTGCCAGCAGCAGGGCGGGAGCTCGGAGTGAGCAGTTCTTC
TRBJ2-5 | . | TRBV11-2 | . | 14 | CASSLVGTEETQYF | TGTGCCAGCAGCTTAGTGGGGACGGAAGAGACCCAGTACTTC
TRBJ2-1 | many | TRBV4-2 | TRBD2 | 15 | CASSLKRGSYNEQFF | TGTGCCAGCAGCCTGAAGCGGGGCTCCTACAATGAGCAGTTCTTC
TRBJ1-1 | . | TRBV25-1 | TRBD1 | 13 | CSSRDRVVTEAFF | TGTTCCAGCAGAGACAGGGTCGTGACTGAAGCTTTCTTT
TRBJ2-5 | once | TRBV7-9 | TRBD2 | 17 | CASSIGGGGRSRETQYF | TGTGCCAGTAGTATAGGCGGGGGGGGGAGATCTAGGGAGACCCAGTACTTC
TRBJ1-1 | . | TRBV29-1 | TRBD1 | 15 | CSVTPFSGQGTEAFF | TGCAGCGTTACTCCCTTTTCGGGACAGGGCACTGAAGCTTTCTTT
TRBJ2-1 | many | TRBV7-9 | . | 14 | CASSYPGGNNEQFF | TGTGCCAGCAGCTATCCCGGGGGTAACAATGAGCAGTTCTTC
TRBJ2-1 | many | TRBV4-3 | . | 13 | CASSQDRLNEQFF | TGCGCCAGCAGCCAAGACAGGCTTAATGAGCAGTTCTTC
TRBJ1-1 | once | TRBV5-1 | . | 13 | CASSLVLAGEAFF | TGCGCCAGCAGCTTGGTTCTAGCGGGTGAAGCTTTCTTT
TRBJ2-5 | many | TRBV20-1 | TRBD2 | 16 | CSASDSTSGLQETQYF | TGCAGTGCTAGTGACTCCACTAGCGGCCTACAAGAGACCCAGTACTTC
TRBJ1-2 | . | TRBV19 | TRBD1 | 14 | CASSNRGTGGGYTF | TGTGCCAGTAGTAACCGGGGGACAGGGGGCGGCTACACCTTC
TRBJ1-2 | . | TRBV2 | . | 12 | CASTKADGGYTF | TGTGCCAGCACTAAGGCGGACGGTGGCTACACCTTC
TRBJ2-7 | . | TRBV2 | . | 12 | CASSELAYEQYF | TGTGCCAGCAGTGAACTAGCATACGAGCAGTACTTC
TRBJ2-3 | many | TRBV20-1 | . | 12 | CSARESGPTQYF | TGCAGTGCTAGAGAATCGGGCCCTACGCAGTATTTT
TRBJ1-1 | few | TRBV7-8 | . | 16 | CASSLVGTALNTEAFF | TGTGCCAGCAGCTTAGTCGGGACGGCTTTAAACACTGAAGCTTTCTTT
TRBJ2-1 | . | TRBV6-1 | TRBD2 | 12 | CASGGGYNEQFF | TGTGCCAGTGGGGGGGGCTACAATGAGCAGTTCTTC
TRBJ1-5 | once | TRBV7-9 | . | 15 | CASSLGGGSNQPQHF | TGTGCCAGCAGCTTGGGGGGGGGAAGCAATCAGCCCCAGCATTTT
TRBJ1-2 | . | TRBV15 | . | 15 | CATSTLGAMRGGYTF | TGTGCCACCAGCACCCTCGGGGCCATGCGAGGGGGCTACACCTTC
TRBJ2-7 | . | TRBV2 | TRBD2 | 18 | CARAGVGLAARSSYEQYF | TGTGCCAGAGCGGGAGTTGGACTAGCGGCCCGGAGCTCCTACGAGCAGTACTTC
TRBJ1-5 | many | TRBV2 | . | 14 | CASRGTGNNQPQHF | TGTGCCAGCAGGGGTACAGGGAACAATCAGCCCCAGCATTTT
TRBJ2-1 | many | TRBV7-9 | . | 14 | CAGSLITSSNEQFF | TGTGCCGGCAGCTTAATAACATCTAGCAATGAGCAGTTCTTC
TRBJ2-1 | . | TRBV7-8 | . | 12 | CASSLGGSEQFF | TGTGCCAGCAGCTTAGGGGGGAGTGAGCAGTTCTTC
TRBJ1-1 | many | TRBV7-6 | . | 16 | CASSLDIRDISSEAFF | TGTGCCAGCAGCTTAGATATCCGGGACATCTCCTCTGAAGCTTTCTTT
TRBJ2-1 | many | TRBV7-9 | TRBD1 | 15 | CASSYLRDSYNEQFF | TGTGCCAGCAGCTACCTCCGGGACAGCTACAATGAGCAGTTCTTC
TRBJ2-2 | . | TRBV6-5 | TRBD2 | 16 | CASSYSSSGVPGELFF | TGTGCCAGCAGTTACTCGTCTAGCGGGGTCCCCGGGGAGCTGTTTTTT
TRBJ1-6 | many | TRBV6-2/TRBV6-3 | . | 15 | CASSTGTLDNSPLHF | TGTGCCAGCAGCACCGGGACTCTCGATAATTCACCCCTCCACTTT
TRBJ1-6 | . | TRBV2 | TRBD1 | 13 | CASSPGQGSPLHF | TGTGCCAGCAGTCCGGGACAGGGATCACCCCTCCACTTT
TRBJ2-2 | many | TRBV5-1 | TRBD1 | 17 | CASSSHINWGQGGELFF | TGCGCCAGCAGCTCCCACATCAACTGGGGACAGGGCGGGGAGCTGTTTTTT
TRBJ2-7 | . | TRBV20-1 | TRBD2 | 17 | CSAIVSGGAKVPYEQYF | TGCAGTGCTATTGTTAGCGGGGGGGCCAAGGTCCCCTACGAGCAGTACTTC
TRBJ1-1 | many | TRBV29-1 | TRBD1 | 16 | CSGRGTEGMGNTEAFF | TGCAGCGGACGGGGGACAGAGGGAATGGGGAACACTGAAGCTTTCTTT
TRBJ1-5 | . | TRBV11-3 | TRBD1 | 16 | CASSRGGDRWQPPQHF | TGTGCCAGCAGCCGGGGTGGGGACAGGTGGCAACCGCCCCAGCATTTT
TRBJ2-7 | . | TRBV7-9 | TRBD1 | 13 | CASSQGTGDEQYF | TGTGCCAGCAGCCAAGGTACAGGGGACGAGCAGTACTTC